These 9 T cell receptor beta chains came from one sample sequenced in a study of T-cell memory formation after mild COVID-19. TCRdb re-called the 5' RACE reads through MiXCR, storing one row per CDR3 protein. The sample contains around 90,000 distinct CDR3 sequences, less than 15% of which appear only once. The source material was PBMCs or a T cell subset sorted from them (not recorded which). The receptors come from an adult woman who had mild COVID-19 (a few samples of this study predate the infection). Cell type and time point are not known.

This clonotype occurred many times. This rearrangement joins TRBV6-5 to TRBJ1-1; D possibly corresponds to TRBD1 (5 bases). There are 15 residues in the CDR3. CDR1 MNHEY and CDR2 SVGAGI come from the germline V gene. Trimming pared 3 bases from V and 6 bases from J, leaving 17 bases between. Here the CDR3 reads CASSYSLTRDAEAFF. CDR3 DNA sequence: TGTGCCAGCAGTTATTCCTTGACCCGGGACGCTGAAGCTTTCTTT.

This clonotype was seen only a few times. The chain links TRBV9 to TRBJ2-1, with 8 nucleotides matching TRBD1. The trim removed 3 bases at V and 7 bases at J, leaving 6 bases unmatched. Germline-derived CDR1 and CDR2 are SGDLS and YYNGEE. There are 14 residues in the CDR3. The CDR3 here is CASSGTGRRNEQFF. CDR3 DNA: TGTGCCAGCAGCGGGACAGGGCGTCGAAATGAGCAGTTCTTC.

In this sample, this clonotype turned up a few times. V usage is TRBV6-5 and J usage is TRBJ1-1, with D tentatively TRBD1 (5 bases). The CDR3 extends over 18 amino acids. Germline lookup yields CDR1 MNHEY and CDR2 SVGAGI. V was trimmed by 0 bases and J by 8 bases, leaving 25 bases between them. The CDR3 protein is CASSYSIPQRQWAAEAFF. The CDR3 region has the DNA TGTGCCAGCAGTTACTCGATCCCACAACGACAGTGGGCGGCAGAAGCTTTCTTT.

This clonotype was observed a few times. The V gene is TRBV7-6, the J gene TRBJ2-5, with TRBD2 matching over 13 bases. The V segment lost 3 bases and the J segment 5 bases; nucleotides outside the gene matches: 3. CDR3 length: 15 residues. Germline V gene lookup returns CDR1 SGHVS and CDR2 FNYEAQ. Written as DNA, the CDR3 is TGTGCCAGCAGCTTGGGGACTAGCGGGAAGGAGACCCAGTACTTC. Translating it yields CASSLGTSGKETQYF. Supplemented by reference TRBV7-6 and TRBJ2-5, the full variable domain reads GAGVSQSPRYKVTKRGQDVALRCDPISGHVSLYWYRQALGQGPEFLTYFNYEAQQDKSGLPNDRFSAERPEGSISTLTIQRTEQRDSAMYRCASSLGTSGKETQYFGPGTRLLVL.

V gene TRBV6-5 combines with J gene TRBJ2-3; TRBD2 matches 9 bases. Germline assignment: CDR1 MNHEY and CDR2 SVGAGI. J gave up 2 bases and V 6 bases, and 9 bases lay outside the gene matches. This CDR3 is built from 16 residues. CDR3 sequence (DNA): TGTGCCAGCAGGGCCTTAGCGGGGGCGATCACAGATACGCAGTATTTT. Its protein product is CASRALAGAITDTQYF.

This chain connects TRBV19 to TRBJ2-7; 8 bases agree with TRBD1. The germline V gene has CDR1 LNHDA and CDR2 SQIVND (reference sequence). V lost 3 bases to trimming and J lost 5 bases; unmatched junction nucleotides: 6. The length of the CDR3 is 14 residues. The CDR3 DNA reads as TGTGCCAGTAGTATCGGACAGGGCCCCCACGAGCAGTACTTC. It codes for CASSIGQGPHEQYF.

This clonotype was counted a few times. The J gene is TRBJ1-1, the V gene TRBV19, with D hard to call. The V end lost 3 bases, the J end lost 8 bases, and 13 bases lay between the germline ends. Germline V gene data show CDR1 as LNHDA and CDR2 as SQIVND (reference sequence). This CDR3 contains 13 residues. This CDR3 is CASSMDGDGEAFF. The DNA of the CDR3 is TGTGCCAGTAGTATGGACGGGGATGGAGAAGCTTTCTTT.

This clonotype appeared many times. The chain carries TRBV27 and TRBJ2-7, with 8 bases identical to TRBD1. V shed 6 bases, J shed 0 bases, and the junction held 7 bases outside the gene matches. This CDR3 contains 15 residues. The germline CDR1 and CDR2 sequences are MNHEY and SMNVEV (reference sequence). The CDR3 protein is CASSVSQGASYEQYF. CDR3 DNA sequence: TGTGCCAGCAGCGTCTCCCAGGGGGCCTCCTACGAGCAGTACTTC.

Notes on this clonotype: A much larger clonotype is one base distant, so this may be a read error. The gene calls are TRBV6-6 and TRBJ2-2, with D perhaps TRBD2 (5 bases). CDR3 size: 14 residues. Per germline, CDR1 MNHNY and CDR2 SVGAGI (reference sequence). CDR3 region: CASSYSWGAGELIF. The CDR3 nucleotides are TGTGCCAGCAGTTACTCGTGGGGTGCCGGGGAGCTGATTTTT.